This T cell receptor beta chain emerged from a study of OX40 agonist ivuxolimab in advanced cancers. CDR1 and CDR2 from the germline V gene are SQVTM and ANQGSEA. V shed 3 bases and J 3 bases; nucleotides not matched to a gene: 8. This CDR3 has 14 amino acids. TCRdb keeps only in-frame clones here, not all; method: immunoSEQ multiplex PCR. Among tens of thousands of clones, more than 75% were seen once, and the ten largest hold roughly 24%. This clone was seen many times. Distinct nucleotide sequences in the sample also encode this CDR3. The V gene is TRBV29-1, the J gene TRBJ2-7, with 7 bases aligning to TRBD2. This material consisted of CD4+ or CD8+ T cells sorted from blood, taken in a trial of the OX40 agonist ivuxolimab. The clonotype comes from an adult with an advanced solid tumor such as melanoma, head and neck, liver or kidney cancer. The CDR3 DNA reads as TGCAGCGTTGACCGACGGGGGGAGGGCTACGAGCAGTACTTC. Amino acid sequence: CSVDRRGEGYEQYF.